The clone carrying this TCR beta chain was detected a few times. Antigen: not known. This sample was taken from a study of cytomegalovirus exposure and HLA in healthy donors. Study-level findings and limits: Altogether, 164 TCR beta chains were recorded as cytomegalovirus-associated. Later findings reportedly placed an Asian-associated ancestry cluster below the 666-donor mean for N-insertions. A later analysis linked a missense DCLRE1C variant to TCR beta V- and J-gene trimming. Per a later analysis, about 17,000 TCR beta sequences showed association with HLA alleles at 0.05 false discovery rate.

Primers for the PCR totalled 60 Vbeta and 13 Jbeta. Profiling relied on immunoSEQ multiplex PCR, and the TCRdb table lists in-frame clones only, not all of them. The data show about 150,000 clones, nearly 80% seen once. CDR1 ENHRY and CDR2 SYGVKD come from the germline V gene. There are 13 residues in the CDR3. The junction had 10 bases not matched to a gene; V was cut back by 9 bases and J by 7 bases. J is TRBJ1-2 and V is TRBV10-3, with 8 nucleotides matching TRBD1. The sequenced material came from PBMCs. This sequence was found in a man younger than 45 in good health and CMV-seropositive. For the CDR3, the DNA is TGTGCCATAAAAACGGACAGGGAGAGTGGCTACACCTTC. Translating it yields CAIKTDRESGYTF.